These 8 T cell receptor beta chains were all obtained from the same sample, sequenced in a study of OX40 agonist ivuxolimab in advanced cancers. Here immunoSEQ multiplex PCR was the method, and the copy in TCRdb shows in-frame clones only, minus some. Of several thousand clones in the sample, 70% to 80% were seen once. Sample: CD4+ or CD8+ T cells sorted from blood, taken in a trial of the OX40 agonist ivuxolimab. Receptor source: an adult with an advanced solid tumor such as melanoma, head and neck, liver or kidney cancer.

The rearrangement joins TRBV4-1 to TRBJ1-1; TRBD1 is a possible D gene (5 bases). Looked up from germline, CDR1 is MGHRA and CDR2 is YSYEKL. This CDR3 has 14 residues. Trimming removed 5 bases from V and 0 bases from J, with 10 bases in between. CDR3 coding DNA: TGCGCCAGCAGCGTCGGGGCCCTGAACACTGAAGCTTTCTTT. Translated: CASSVGALNTEAFF.

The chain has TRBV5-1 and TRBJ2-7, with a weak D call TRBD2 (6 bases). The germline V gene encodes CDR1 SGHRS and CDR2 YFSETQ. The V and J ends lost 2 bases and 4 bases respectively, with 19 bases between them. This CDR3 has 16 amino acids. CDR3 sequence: CASSFQGIGRDYEQYF. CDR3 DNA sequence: TGCGCCAGCAGCTTTCAGGGCATTGGGCGGGATTACGAGCAGTACTTC. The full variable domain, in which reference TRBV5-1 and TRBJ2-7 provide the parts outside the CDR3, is KAGVTQTPRYLIKTRGQQVTLSCSPISGHRSVSWYQQTPGQGLQFLFEYFSETQRNKGNFPGRFSGRQFSNSRSEMNVSTLELGDSALYLCASSFQGIGRDYEQYFGPGTRLTVT.

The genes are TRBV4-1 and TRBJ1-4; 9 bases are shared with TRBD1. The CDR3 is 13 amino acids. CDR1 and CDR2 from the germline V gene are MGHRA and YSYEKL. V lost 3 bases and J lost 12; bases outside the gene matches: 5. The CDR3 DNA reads TGCGCCAGCAGCCATGGACAGGGGAGCGAACTGTTTTTT. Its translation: CASSHGQGSELFF.

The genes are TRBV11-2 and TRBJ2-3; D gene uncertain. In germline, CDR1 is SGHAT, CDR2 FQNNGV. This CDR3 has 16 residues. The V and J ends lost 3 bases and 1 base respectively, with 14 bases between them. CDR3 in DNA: TGTGCCAGCAGCTTTTCCGCGGACGTCCGCACAGATACGCAGTATTTT. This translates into CASSFSADVRTDTQYF.

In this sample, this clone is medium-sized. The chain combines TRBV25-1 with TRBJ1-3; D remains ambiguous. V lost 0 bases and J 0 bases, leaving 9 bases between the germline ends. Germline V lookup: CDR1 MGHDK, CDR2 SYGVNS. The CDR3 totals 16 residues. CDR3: CASSEYDRVSGNTIYF. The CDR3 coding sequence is TGTGCCAGCAGTGAATACGACCGAGTCTCTGGAAACACCATATATTTT.

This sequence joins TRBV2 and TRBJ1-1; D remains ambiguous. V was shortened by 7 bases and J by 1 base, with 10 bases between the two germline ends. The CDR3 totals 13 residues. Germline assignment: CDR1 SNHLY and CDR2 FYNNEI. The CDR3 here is CASISRENTEAFF. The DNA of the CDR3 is TGTGCCAGCATTAGTAGGGAGAACACTGAAGCTTTCTTT.

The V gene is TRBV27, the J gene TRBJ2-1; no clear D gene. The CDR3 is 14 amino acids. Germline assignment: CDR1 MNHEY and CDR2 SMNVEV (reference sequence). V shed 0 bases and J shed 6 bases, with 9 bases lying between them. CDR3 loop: CASSLSPPGNEQFF. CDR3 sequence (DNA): TGTGCCAGCAGTTTATCCCCCCCCGGCAATGAGCAGTTCTTC.

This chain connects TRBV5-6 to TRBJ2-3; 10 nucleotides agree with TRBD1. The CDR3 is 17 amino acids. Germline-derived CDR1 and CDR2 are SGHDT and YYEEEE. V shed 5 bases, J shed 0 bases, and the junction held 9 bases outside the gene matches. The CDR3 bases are TGTGCCAGCAGTTTAAGAAGGACAGGGGGAAGCACAGATACGCAGTATTTT. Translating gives CASSLRRTGGSTDTQYF.